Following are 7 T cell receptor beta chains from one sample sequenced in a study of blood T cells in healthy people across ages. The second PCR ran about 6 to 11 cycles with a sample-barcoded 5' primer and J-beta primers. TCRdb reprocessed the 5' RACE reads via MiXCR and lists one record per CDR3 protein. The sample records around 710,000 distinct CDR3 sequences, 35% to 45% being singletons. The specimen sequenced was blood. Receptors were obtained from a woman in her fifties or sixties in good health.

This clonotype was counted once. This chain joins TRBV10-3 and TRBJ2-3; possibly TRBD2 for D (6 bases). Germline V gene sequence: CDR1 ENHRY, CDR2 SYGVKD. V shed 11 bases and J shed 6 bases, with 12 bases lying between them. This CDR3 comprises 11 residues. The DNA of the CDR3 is TGTGCCGGCGGGATGGGTGATACGCAGTATTTT. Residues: CAGGMGDTQYF.

CDR3 sequence reads: CSARDWGLAGGAETQYF. The CDR3 nucleotides are TGCAGTGCTAGAGATTGGGGACTAGCGGGAGGGGCGGAGACCCAGTACTTC. The gene calls are TRBV20-1 and TRBJ2-5, with 16 positions matching TRBD2. The V segment lost 0 bases and the J segment 5 bases; nucleotides outside the gene matches: 6. The V gene's germline CDR1 is DFQATT and CDR2 SNEGSKA (reference sequence). CDR3 length equals 17 residues.

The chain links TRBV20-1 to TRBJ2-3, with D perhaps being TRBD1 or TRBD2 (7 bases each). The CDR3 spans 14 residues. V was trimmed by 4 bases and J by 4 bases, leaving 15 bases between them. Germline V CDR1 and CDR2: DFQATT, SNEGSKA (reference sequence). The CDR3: CSATLGGGSDTQYF. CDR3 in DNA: TGCAGTGCTACCCTGGGAGGGGGCTCAGATACGCAGTATTTT.

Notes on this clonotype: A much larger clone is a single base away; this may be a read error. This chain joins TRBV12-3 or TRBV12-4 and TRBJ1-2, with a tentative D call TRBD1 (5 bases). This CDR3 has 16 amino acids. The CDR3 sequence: CTSSFRARAGNYGYTF. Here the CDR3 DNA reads TGTACCAGCAGTTTCAGGGCGCGTGCCGGAAACTATGGCTACACCTTC.

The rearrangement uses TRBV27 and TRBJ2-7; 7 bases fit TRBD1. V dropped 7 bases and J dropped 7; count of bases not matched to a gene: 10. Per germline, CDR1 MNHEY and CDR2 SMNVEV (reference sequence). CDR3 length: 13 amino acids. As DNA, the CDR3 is TGTGCCAGCATGAGACAGGGCTGGCATGAGCAGTACTTC. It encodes CASMRQGWHEQYF.

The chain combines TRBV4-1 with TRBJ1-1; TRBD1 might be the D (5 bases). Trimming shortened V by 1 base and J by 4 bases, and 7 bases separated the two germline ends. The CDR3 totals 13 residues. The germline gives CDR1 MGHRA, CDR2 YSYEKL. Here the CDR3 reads CASSQARVTEAFF. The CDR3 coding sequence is TGCGCCAGCAGCCAAGCCAGGGTCACTGAAGCTTTCTTT.

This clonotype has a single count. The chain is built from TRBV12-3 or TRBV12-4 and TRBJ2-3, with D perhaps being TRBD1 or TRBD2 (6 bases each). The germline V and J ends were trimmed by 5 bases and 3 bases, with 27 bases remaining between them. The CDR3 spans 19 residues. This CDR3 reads CASSPRLAHGGGGTDTQYF. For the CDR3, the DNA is TGTGCCAGCAGTCCTAGGCTCGCTCACGGGGGCGGTGGAACAGATACGCAGTATTTT.